This entry lists 23 T cell receptor beta chains sequenced from one sample in a study of post-analysis software for immune sequencing data. Findings of the study overall: Elevated frequency relative to controls characterized 4 or 5 TRBV segments in patients, TRBV5-6, TRBV5-1 and TRBV20-1 among them.

Unique-molecular-identifier-tagged TCR beta cDNA libraries were used. TCRdb processed the PCR reads anew with MiXCR; each CDR3 protein has one entry. The sample lists 400,000 to 500,000 distinct CDR3 sequences; approximately 38% were seen once. The antigens of these receptors remain unknown. The specimen sequenced was blood. Receptors were obtained from a girl aged 2-10 years with multiple sclerosis.

The rearrangement joins TRBV6-6 to TRBJ1-1; no clear D. The CDR3 totals 15 residues. Germline lookup yields CDR1 MNHNY and CDR2 SVGAGI (reference sequence). The V and J ends lost 10 bases and 5 bases respectively, with 23 bases between them. The CDR3 reads CATRTTERVGTEAFF. The CDR3 nucleotides read TGTGCCACCAGAACCACAGAAAGGGTGGGGACTGAAGCTTTCTTT.

The rearrangement uses TRBV29-1 and TRBJ2-7, with D possibly called TRBD1 or TRBD2 (5 bases each). The ends were cut back, 6 bases at V and 5 bases at J, with 14 bases in the middle. The length of the CDR3 is 12 residues. Germline V gives CDR1 SQVTM, CDR2 ANQGSEA. CDR3 sequence reads: CSVQRGRDEQYF. CDR3 coding DNA: TGCAGCGTCCAACGGGGACGGGACGAGCAGTACTTC.

The gene calls are TRBV20-1 and TRBJ2-7, with 15 nucleotides matching TRBD2. Trimming cost V 1 base and J 11 bases; bases outside gene matches: 6. CDR1 DFQATT and CDR2 SNEGSKA come from the germline V gene (reference sequence). There are 14 residues in the CDR3. The CDR3 loop is CSARGGLAGGPEYF. CDR3 sequence (DNA): TGCAGTGCTAGAGGCGGACTAGCGGGAGGGCCGGAGTACTTC.

This chain uses TRBV20-1 with TRBJ2-7, with 8 nucleotides matching TRBD1. CDR3 size: 13 residues. J was trimmed by 3 bases and V by 5 bases; bases with no gene match: 6. From germline, CDR1 is DFQATT and CDR2 SNEGSKA (reference sequence). CDR3 DNA sequence: TGCAGTGCTGTCGGACAGGGAGACTACGAGCAGTACTTC. The encoded protein is CSAVGQGDYEQYF.

This clonotype was found a few times. The rearrangement joins TRBV2 to TRBJ2-7; no firm D call. Trimming pared 8 bases from V and 3 bases from J, leaving 11 bases between. Germline CDR1 reads SNHLY; CDR2 reads FYNNEI. This CDR3 comprises 12 residues. The CDR3 coding sequence is TGTGCCAGCGAAGGAATCTTCTACGAGCAGTACTTC. Encoded protein: CASEGIFYEQYF.

This chain connects TRBV5-1 to TRBJ2-4; D gene ambiguous. The end of the DNA aligns better with TRBJ2-7, so the J call may be wrong. CDR1 SGHRS and CDR2 YFSETQ come from the germline V gene. The CDR3 sequence is 15 residues long. Here the CDR3 DNA reads TGCGCCAGCAGCTTGGGGGCCGGGCCCCACTACGAGCAGTACTTC. Protein sequence: CASSLGAGPHYEQYF.

This clonotype occurred many times. The rearrangement joins TRBV11-1 to TRBJ2-5; D possibly matches TRBD1 or TRBD2 (5 bases each). Germline CDR1 and CDR2: SGHAT and FQDESV (reference sequence). The V end lost 5 bases, the J end lost 7 bases, and 14 bases lay between the germline ends. The CDR3 is 13 amino acids. CDR3 residues: CASSDRRGGTQYF. In nucleotides, the CDR3 is TGTGCCAGCAGCGACAGACGTGGAGGGACCCAGTACTTC.

This clonotype was detected a few times. The chain joins TRBV10-3 to TRBJ2-5; tentatively, D is TRBD2 (7 bases). The CDR3 is made up of 15 amino acids. Germline CDR1 and CDR2: ENHRY and SYGVKD. Trimming pared 3 bases from V and 11 bases from J, leaving 22 bases between. As DNA, the CDR3 is TGTGCCATCAGTGATCCGACAGGCGGCGGGGGTGAGCAGTACTTC. It specifies CAISDPTGGGGEQYF.

V is TRBV2 and J is TRBJ2-1, with 9 bases that match TRBD2. In germline, CDR1 is SNHLY, CDR2 FYNNEI. The CDR3 length is 15 residues. Trimming cost V 5 bases and J 0 bases; bases outside gene matches: 2. The CDR3 DNA reads TGTGCCAGCAGTTGGCGGGGGGGCTCCTACAATGAGCAGTTCTTC. Protein sequence: CASSWRGGSYNEQFF.

This clonotype came up a few times. The chain employs TRBV4-2 and TRBJ2-1, with 8 bases matching TRBD1. V trimming: 4 bases; J trimming: 8 bases; junction bases outside the gene matches: 19. The V gene's germline CDR1 is LGHNA and CDR2 YNFKEQ. This CDR3 spans 18 amino acids. CDR3 coding DNA: TGTGCCAGCAGCCCACTAACCGGGACAGGAGCTCGGACCCATGAGCAGTTCTTC. It yields the protein CASSPLTGTGARTHEQFF.

This clonotype turned up a few times. The rearrangement links TRBV12-3 or TRBV12-4 to TRBJ2-3; D is possibly TRBD2 (6 bases). CDR3 length: 13 amino acids. The V end lost 8 bases, the J end lost 5 bases, and 14 bases lay between the germline ends. Here the CDR3 reads CASAKVREDTQYF. The CDR3 nucleotides are TGTGCCAGCGCGAAGGTGCGGGAAGATACGCAGTATTTT.

V gene TRBV6-6 combines with J gene TRBJ1-2; TRBD1 agrees at 8 bases. There are 15 residues in the CDR3. Germline CDR1 MNHNY, CDR2 SVGAGI (reference sequence). V was pared by 4 bases and J by 6 bases, with 10 bases of the junction left unmatched. The CDR3 DNA follows: TGTGCCAGCAGTTCAGGGGGCAAGGGACGAGATGGCTACACCTTC. Protein product: CASSSGGKGRDGYTF.

This clonotype turned up a few times. This chain uses TRBV5-5 with TRBJ1-2; D is unresolved. The V and J ends lost 0 bases and 8 bases respectively, with 11 bases between them. There are 13 residues in the CDR3. CDR1 SGHKS and CDR2 YYEKEE come from the germline V gene (reference sequence). In DNA form, the CDR3 reads TGTGCCAGCAGCTTGGGAGGTACCACCGGCTACACCTTC. Translation: CASSLGGTTGYTF.

This clonotype was observed a handful of times. The CDR3 DNA is TGTGCCAGCAGCTTAGGCGGAGGGGGAGATGAGCAGTTCTTC. Its protein is CASSLGGGGDEQFF. J is TRBJ2-1 and V is TRBV7-2, with D perhaps matching TRBD1 or TRBD2 (6 bases each). The CDR3 has 14 amino acids. CDR1 and CDR2 from the germline V gene are SGHTA and FQGNSA. Trimming took off 1 base at V and 8 bases at J, with 12 bases between the two ends.

This clonotype was seen many times. The CDR3 loop reads CASSGDRVHGYTF. CDR3 sequence (DNA): TGTGCCAGCAGCGGAGACAGGGTGCATGGCTACACCTTC. This chain connects TRBV25-1 to TRBJ1-2; 7 positions match TRBD1. CDR1 is MGHDK, CDR2 SYGVNS, per germline. CDR3 length: 13 residues. The junction had 7 bases not matched to a gene; V was cut back by 6 bases and J by 6 bases.

The genes are TRBV5-1 and TRBJ2-7, with D possibly called TRBD1 or TRBD2 (5 bases each). With 0 bases removed from V and 1 base from J, the gap between germline ends came to 11 bases. The CDR3 spans 15 residues. Looked up from germline, CDR1 is SGHRS and CDR2 is YFSETQ. The CDR3 sequence is CASSLGGKLSYEQYF. The CDR3 bases are TGCGCCAGCAGCTTGGGGGGGAAGCTGTCCTACGAGCAGTACTTC.

V and J are TRBV5-1 and TRBJ2-3; 8 bases are shared with TRBD2. J lost 5 bases, V lost 1 base, and 15 bases had no gene match. The V gene's germline CDR1 is SGHRS and CDR2 YFSETQ. This CDR3 spans 18 amino acids. In DNA form, the CDR3 reads TGCGCCAGCAGCTTGTTGGTCCGTAGCGGGGCCACGGGAGATACGCAGTATTTT. This encodes CASSLLVRSGATGDTQYF.

The chain has TRBV5-6 and TRBJ2-3, with D possibly being TRBD2 (5 bases). The V and J ends lost 4 bases and 1 base respectively, with 13 bases between them. Germline assignment: CDR1 SGHDT and CDR2 YYEEEE. The CDR3 has 15 amino acids. CDR3 DNA: TGTGCCAGCAGCCCTGGACTGCGGGGCACAGATACGCAGTATTTT. It codes for CASSPGLRGTDTQYF. The full variable domain, rest sourced from reference TRBV5-6 and TRBJ2-3, is DAGVTQSPTHLIKTRGQQVTLRCSPKSGHDTVSWYQQALGQGPQFIFQYYEEEERQRGNFPDRFSGHQFPNYSSELNVNALLLGDSALYLCASSPGLRGTDTQYFGPGTRLTVL.

This chain joins TRBV29-1 and TRBJ2-1, with 8 bases matching TRBD2. The end of the DNA aligns better with TRBJ2-7, so the J call may be wrong. Germline CDR1 SQVTM, CDR2 ANQGSEA. The CDR3 has 14 residues. CDR3 region: CSVGAGVSYNEQYF. The CDR3 DNA follows: TGCAGCGTGGGAGCGGGAGTATCCTACAATGAGCAGTACTTC.

This clonotype came up a few times. This chain uses TRBV12-3 or TRBV12-4 with TRBJ1-2; D not certain. The CDR3 runs to 13 residues. Trimming left V 1 base short and J 7 bases short, with 10 bases between. The CDR3 reads CASSLDTYRGYTF. CDR3 in DNA: TGTGCCAGCAGTTTAGATACATATCGTGGCTACACCTTC.

The rearrangement links TRBV11-2 to TRBJ1-1; D might be TRBD1 (5 bases). Per germline, CDR1 SGHAT and CDR2 FQNNGV. Trimming removed 0 bases from V and 1 base from J, with 9 bases in between. This CDR3 contains 15 residues. The CDR3 loop reads CASSLDRGRNTEAFF. The CDR3 DNA is TGTGCCAGCAGCTTAGATCGGGGGAGGAACACTGAAGCTTTCTTT.

This clonotype was observed a handful of times. The chain employs TRBV29-1 and TRBJ2-5; 7 bases fit TRBD1. There are 14 residues in the CDR3. CDR1 and CDR2 from the germline V gene are SQVTM and ANQGSEA. The J segment lost 2 bases and the V segment lost 5 bases, leaving 8 bases of the junction unmatched. The CDR3 DNA reads as TGCAGCGTTCAAGGGGGCCCCGAACAAGAGACCCAGTACTTC. As protein: CSVQGGPEQETQYF. The whole variable domain, filled in from reference TRBV29-1 and TRBJ2-5, reads SAVISQKPSRDICQRGTSLTIQCQVDSQVTMMFWYRQQPGQSLTLIATANQGSEATYESGFVIDKFPISRPNLTFSTLTVSNMSPEDSSIYLCSVQGGPEQETQYFGPGTRLLVL.

As for this clonotype: The junction and the germline gene differ at one end; a read error may be behind it. The V call is TRBV7-9, the J call TRBJ2-1, with D possibly being TRBD2 (6 bases). The CDR3 runs 15 residues. Germline V gene data show CDR1 as SEHNR and CDR2 as FQNEAQ (reference sequence). The CDR3 spells CASSPWDSIYNERFF. CDR3 nucleotides: TGTGCCAGCAGCCCTTGGGACTCTATCTACAATGAGCGGTTCTTC.